This T cell receptor (beta chain) was documented in a study of vaccination and CD4 T cells after COVID-19 (dated by TCRdb to between 2021 and 2023). At the level of the whole study: SARS-CoV-2 positivity had been established in the convalescent patients by nasal swab PCR, and mild disease was recorded in several of these patients and severe disease in one. In the convalescent cohort there were six males and four females, among whom were two Hispanic individuals, seven Caucasians, two Asians and one multiracial person. Participants got two doses of the Pfizer-BioNTech BNT162b2 vaccine (n=8) or two doses of the Moderna mRNA-1273 vaccine (n=2). Post-COVID blood samples were collected from convalescent patients a median of around 96 days after diagnosis, with a range of about 30 to 170 days. The time from the second vaccine dose to post-vaccine blood sampling had a median of roughly 70 days and ranged from about 14 to 250 days. For stimulating the cultures, overlapping spike peptide pools were used, derived from SARS-CoV-2 as well as from the common cold coronaviruses HCoV-NL63, HCoV-OC43 and HCoV-229E. Control cultures used a CEFX viral epitope pool as positive control, an HIV-1 Nef peptide pool as negative control, or no peptide. In around nine COVID-19 convalescent patients and a handful of infection-naive healthy vaccine recipients, the spike-specific CD4+ TCR repertoire before mRNA vaccination was compared with the repertoire after mRNA vaccination.

This clonotype was counted between two and nine times. The antigen it recognizes is unknown. No base quality information exists; no much larger clone differs at one position. Results the study describes overall, beyond this receptor: Of the vaccine-specific clones in convalescent patients, 304 of 307, or nearly all, reacted only to SARS-CoV-2 spike and did not cross-react with common cold coronaviruses. Only a relatively small number of convalescent patients were included in the study, and early timepoints following natural infection were not analyzed. In convalescent patients, a median about 84% of post-vaccine SARS-CoV-2-reactive clones were detected only after vaccination, and vaccine-specific priming was suggested by this finding. An increase in the median number of SARS-CoV-2-reactive clonotypes from roughly 20 after infection to 35 to 40 after vaccination was observed, but the change was not found to be significant.

Library prep was done by PCR. TCR sequencing of DNA from cultured CD4+ T cells used the Oncomine TCR Beta short-read assay at the Johns Hopkins FTIC core. The QIAamp micro DNA kit was used to extract genomic DNA from the cultured CD4+ T cells. Oncomine TCR Beta libraries made from cultured CD4+ T cells were pooled using unique dual indexes and sequenced on an Illumina iSeq 100. The authors' pipeline ran thus. Non-productive sequences were removed, and CDR3s that did not start with C, did not end with F or W, or were shorter than 7 amino acids were discarded. Antigen-specific clonotypes were identified with the MANAFEST web application by comparing peptide-stimulated wells with reference and other culture wells. Positive clones required FDR below 0.05, an odds ratio above 5, and productive frequency above 0.1% in at least two of three replicate wells. A clonotype counted as cross-reactive if it showed significant expansion both in the SARS-CoV-2 spike wells and in at least one common cold coronavirus spike condition. Similarity between CDR3 sequences was evaluated in R version 3.6.1 using Levenshtein distances (stringdist) and unrooted phylogenetic trees (ape). In TCRdb, the public reads were trimmed at Q25 with fastp and aligned with MiXCR, with productive beta chains retained. One record per CDR3 amino acid sequence lists the most common genes and DNA. TCRdb's processing, not the authors' own work, is the source of the V and J calls. This sample gives 15,000 to 20,000 distinct CDR3 sequences in total; roughly 58% of them show up just once. The ten biggest clones cover 5.5% to 8.5% of the sample.

V is pruned by 5 bases and J by 6 bases, leaving 12 bases of the junction without a gene match. CDR1 and CDR2, looked up from the germline V gene (reference sequence), are SEHNR and FQNEAQ. The CDR3 runs 17 residues from the cysteine to the phenylalanine. The read is trimmed to its CDR3 DNA, 51 bases read in frame from base 1. The sample's treatment or condition label, in plain terms: approximately 11-day PBMC culture with coronavirus spike peptide pools or control peptides (ViraFEST assay). The ViraFEST assay, used in the study, expanded antigen-specific T cells with peptide pools and then identified the expanded clonotypes through TCR sequencing. The positive SARS-CoV-2 PCR tests of the convalescent patients were dated from March to December 2020, before the Alpha, Beta and Delta variants emerged in the United States. Each well held approximately 2 million PBMCs cultured in IMDM containing roughly 5% human AB serum and approximately 9.4 IU/ml IL-2, with roughly 10 ug/ml peptide pools added. Half of the culture medium was replaced with fresh IL-2-containing medium on days 3 and 7. CD4+ T cells were isolated after 10 days of culture through negative selection using the EasySep CD4+ T cell isolation kit. Ficoll-Paque Plus gradient centrifugation was used to isolate PBMCs from whole blood, and the isolated PBMCs were then either used fresh or cryopreserved at -140C. Triplicate wells were generally used for each culture condition.

The source material was CD4+ T cells from blood, cultured in vitro, sampled before SARS-CoV-2 vaccination. The chain employs TRBV7-9 and TRBJ2-1; 11 central nucleotides agree with TRBD1. The clonotype was recovered from a human donor who had recovered from COVID-19. The DNA is as follows: TGTGCCAGCAGCCCCGGACAGGGGGCCATGGGCCCCAATGAGCAGTTCTTC. It translates to CASSPGQGAMGPNEQFF.